Shown below are 9 T cell receptor beta chains from a single sample sequenced in a study of T cell responses to AZD1222 COVID-19 vaccine. This table comes from immunoSEQ multiplex PCR, and its TCRdb copy is limited to in-frame clones, with some not included. The profile shows about 200,000 clones, 85% to 95% of them singletons. The source material was peripheral blood, sampled on day 0 of AZD1222 vaccination. These receptor sequences come from an adult in good health.

The rearrangement joins TRBV11-2 to TRBJ2-1; 7 nucleotides line up with TRBD2. The CDR3 runs 14 residues. J lost 7 bases, V lost 0 bases, and 3 bases had no gene match. The V gene's germline CDR1 is SGHAT and CDR2 FQNNGV. The CDR3 nucleotides are TGTGCCAGCAGCTTAGATTGGGGGGGGAATGAGCAGTTCTTC. Translating gives CASSLDWGGNEQFF.

The genes are TRBV5-6 and TRBJ1-1, with 7 positions matching TRBD1. V trimming: 5 bases; J trimming: 10 bases; junction bases outside the gene matches: 8. Germline CDR1 reads SGHDT; CDR2 reads YYEEEE. The CDR3 contains 12 residues. This chain's CDR3 is CASSRRDRGAFF. CDR3 bases: TGTGCCAGCAGTCGCCGGGACAGAGGAGCTTTCTTT.

CDR3 in DNA: TGTGCCAGCACTCCCGGGGGGGACTATGGCTACACCTTC. Translating it yields CASTPGGDYGYTF. The chain uses TRBV2 and TRBJ1-2, with D possibly matching TRBD1 (5 bases). This CDR3 contains 13 residues. The V end lost 7 bases, the J end lost 3 bases, and 12 bases lay between the germline ends. The V gene's germline CDR1 is SNHLY and CDR2 FYNNEI.

The rearrangement links TRBV7-9 to TRBJ2-7, with a weak D call TRBD2 (6 bases). This CDR3 has 16 amino acids. V was pared by 5 bases and J by 1 base, with 18 bases between. Germline V gives CDR1 SEHNR, CDR2 FQNEAQ (reference sequence). CDR3 nucleotides: TGTGCCAGCAGCCCTATCCCGGCGGGGCAGTCCTACGAGCAGTACTTC. It encodes CASSPIPAGQSYEQYF.

This chain connects TRBV18 to TRBJ2-5; no clear D gene. Germline CDR1 KGHSH, CDR2 LQKENI. V lost 0 bases to trimming and J lost 5 bases, with 7 bases between them. CDR3 size: 13 residues. The CDR3: CASSPPEQETQYF. The CDR3 region has the DNA TGTGCCAGCTCACCACCGGAACAGGAGACCCAGTACTTC.

The J gene is TRBJ2-3, the V gene TRBV3-1 (or the pseudogene TRBV3-2), with D uncertain. This CDR3 is 14 amino acids long. Germline assignment: CDR1 LGHDT and CDR2 YNNKEL (reference sequence). V gave up 2 bases and J gave up 4 bases, with 10 bases separating them. CDR3 region: CASSQNIPPDTQYF. In nucleotides, the CDR3 is TGTGCCAGCAGCCAAAACATCCCCCCAGATACGCAGTATTTT.

The chain links TRBV12-3 or TRBV12-4 to TRBJ1-1; D perhaps matches TRBD1 (5 bases). The CDR3 loop spans 11 amino acids. Between the trimmed V and J ends, which lost 7 bases and 6 bases, there was a span of 9 bases. The DNA of the CDR3 is TGTGCCAGCACAAGGGGACCTGAAGCTTTCTTT. Translated, it gives CASTRGPEAFF.

The chain has TRBV6-1 and TRBJ1-6; D perhaps matches TRBD1 (5 bases). Trimming removed 2 bases at V and 7 bases at J, with 12 bases between. Germline-derived CDR1 and CDR2 are MNHNS and SASEGT. The CDR3 loop spans 15 amino acids. This chain's CDR3 is CASSEIWGGNSPLHF. The CDR3 coding sequence is TGTGCCAGCAGTGAAATCTGGGGGGGGAATTCACCCCTCCACTTT.

This chain joins TRBV7-2 and TRBJ2-3; D perhaps matches TRBD2 (6 bases). Deletions cut 5 bases from V and 1 base from J, with 16 bases between. Germline values: CDR1 SGHTA, CDR2 FQGNSA. The CDR3 contains 16 residues. The CDR3 DNA sequence: TGTGCCAGCAGCCCAAGGGCGGGGTATGGCACAGATACGCAGTATTTT. It is translated as CASSPRAGYGTDTQYF.